The sequence of this TCR beta chain was determined in a study of metastatic and nonmetastatic thyroid tumors. TCRdb reanalyzed the PCR reads via MiXCR. The table has about 8,100 clones, around 43% seen once. Germline CDR1 SGHRS, CDR2 YFSETQ. V was shortened by 5 bases and J by 0 bases, with 8 bases between the two germline ends. The CDR3 totals 14 residues. Before thyroid surgery, none of the patients had received any treatment. By share, this clone ranks as medium-sized (0.01 to 0.1%). This rearrangement joins TRBV5-1 to TRBJ1-4, with D hard to call. The sequenced sample was tumor tissue. This receptor was identified in a male donor with papillary thyroid cancer or a benign thyroid nodule (not recorded which). Some clones in this sample may be carry-over from other donors' samples. The CDR3 is CASRGQATNEKLFF. The CDR3 nucleotides are TGCGCCAGCAGAGGGCAGGCAACTAATGAAAAACTGTTTTTT.